These 23 T cell receptor beta chains came from one sample sequenced in a study of blood T cell repertoires in COVID-19. Generated by immunoSEQ multiplex PCR, the TCRdb table keeps only in-frame clones and is missing some. The sample consists of about 160,000 clones, 75% to 90% of them appearing once. The specimen sequenced was peripheral blood. These TCRs come from a human donor in a cohort sampled during active COVID-19.

In nucleotides, the CDR3 is TGTGCCAGCAGTCACCCCCCACAGGGGAGCCTCACAGATACGCAGTATTTT. Its translation is CASSHPPQGSLTDTQYF. V is TRBV6-6 and J is TRBJ2-3; 7 bases are a match to TRBD1. The CDR3 runs to 17 residues. With 5 bases clipped from V and 2 bases from J, the junction kept 13 bases outside the gene matches. Germline V CDR1 and CDR2: MNHNY, SVGAGI (reference sequence).

This chain uses TRBV30 with TRBJ2-1; weak D call: TRBD2 (5 bases). This CDR3 spans 14 amino acids. Germline V gene sequence: CDR1 GTSNPN, CDR2 SVGIG (reference sequence). V was cut by 0 bases and J by 2 bases, with 8 bases left in between. CDR3 residues: CAWSVAATYNEQFF. DNA for the CDR3: TGTGCCTGGAGTGTAGCGGCGACCTACAATGAGCAGTTCTTC.

The J gene is TRBJ2-3, the V gene TRBV7-2; no reliable D call. Deletions cut 5 bases from V and 4 bases from J, with 7 bases between. Germline assignment: CDR1 SGHTA and CDR2 FQGNSA. This CDR3 is 12 amino acids long. CDR3 region: CASSRGADTQYF. CDR3 coding DNA: TGTGCCAGCAGCCGCGGCGCAGATACGCAGTATTTT.

The V gene is TRBV7-2, the J gene TRBJ1-5; 7 bases are shared with TRBD1. The CDR3 covers 16 residues. With V trimmed by 5 bases and J by 3 bases, 10 bases remained unmatched. Germline V gives CDR1 SGHTA, CDR2 FQGNSA. The CDR3 loop reads CASSPTDRVNNQPQHF. CDR3 DNA sequence: TGTGCCAGCAGCCCGACCGACAGGGTTAACAATCAGCCCCAGCATTTT.

J is TRBJ2-3 and V is TRBV7-2, with D possibly TRBD2 on 5 matching bases. Germline V gene lookup returns CDR1 SGHTA and CDR2 FQGNSA. The V gene lost 2 bases and the J gene lost 6 bases, with 15 bases spanning the gap. The CDR3 covers 15 residues. CDR3 coding DNA: TGTGCCAGCAGCTTAAAAGTGTCTAGCAGTGATACGCAGTATTTT. Protein: CASSLKVSSSDTQYF. Full variable domain (remainder filled in from reference TRBV7-2 and TRBJ2-3): GAGVSQSPSNKVTEKGKDVELRCDPISGHTALYWYRQSLGQGLEFLIYFQGNSAPDKSGLPSDRFSAERTGGSVSTLTIQRTQQEDSAVYLCASSLKVSSSDTQYFGPGTRLTVL.

V and J are TRBV30 and TRBJ1-2; the D gene is possibly TRBD1 (6 bases). Germline values: CDR1 GTSNPN, CDR2 SVGIG (reference sequence). Trimming took 2 bases from V and 4 from J, leaving 14 bases between them. The CDR3 is 14 amino acids. This CDR3 reads CAWSLGGGGYGYTF. Here the CDR3 DNA reads TGTGCCTGGAGTCTAGGGGGTGGCGGCTATGGCTACACCTTC.

This clone was found a few times. The chain uses TRBV6-2 or TRBV6-3 and TRBJ1-2, with a tentative D call TRBD1 (5 bases). Trimming pared 6 bases from V and 3 bases from J, leaving 14 bases between. Germline V gene sequence: CDR1 MNHEY, CDR2 SVGEGT. CDR3 length equals 14 residues. CDR3 in amino acids: CASSRDGGYYGYTF. For the CDR3, the DNA is TGTGCCAGCAGCCGGGACGGGGGATACTATGGCTACACCTTC.

This clone was observed many times. CDR3 protein: CASSLAGRGITEAFF. In DNA, the CDR3 is TGTGCCAGCAGCTTGGCAGGTCGGGGTATCACTGAAGCTTTCTTT. The chain joins TRBV7-9 to TRBJ1-1; no reliable D call. Per germline, CDR1 SEHNR and CDR2 FQNEAQ (reference sequence). The CDR3 runs 15 residues. V was pared by 3 bases and J by 4 bases, with 15 bases between.

V is TRBV27 and J is TRBJ2-5, with D unresolved. The CDR3 sequence is 13 residues long. The germline CDR1 and CDR2 sequences are MNHEY and SMNVEV (reference sequence). The V end lost 5 bases, the J end lost 5 bases, and 12 bases lay between the germline ends. The CDR3 loop is CASSPLRRETQYF. The DNA of the CDR3 is TGTGCCAGCAGTCCTCTCCGCCGGGAGACCCAGTACTTC.

The rearrangement joins TRBV28 to TRBJ2-2; 8 bases match TRBD1. CDR1 MDHEN and CDR2 SYDVKM come from the germline V gene. The length of the CDR3 is 16 residues. The junction had 8 bases not matched to a gene; V was cut back by 4 bases and J by 4 bases. CDR3 DNA: TGTGCCAGCAGTTCCGCCGGGACAGGCTTCACCGGGGAGCTGTTTTTT. Its translation: CASSSAGTGFTGELFF.

V gene TRBV6-5 combines with J gene TRBJ2-7; 10 positions agree with TRBD1. Trimming removed 6 bases from V and 2 bases from J; junction bases left unmatched: 4. The CDR3 is 14 amino acids. Germline CDR1 reads MNHEY; CDR2 reads SVGAGI. The CDR3 protein is CASSKTGGPYEQYF. CDR3 in DNA: TGTGCCAGCAGCAAGACAGGGGGCCCCTACGAGCAGTACTTC.

This rearrangement joins TRBV11-3 to TRBJ2-7; D might be TRBD1 (6 bases). The CDR3 is made up of 13 amino acids. V dropped 4 bases and J dropped 2 bases, with 9 bases sitting between them. In germline, CDR1 is SGHNT, CDR2 YENEEA. CDR3: CASSSGDPYEQYF. CDR3 nucleotide sequence: TGTGCCAGCAGCTCAGGGGACCCCTACGAGCAGTACTTC.

The chain couples TRBV28 to TRBJ1-2; D possibly corresponds to TRBD1 (5 bases). The V end lost 5 bases, the J end lost 3 bases, and 16 bases lay between the germline ends. Germline V gene sequence: CDR1 MDHEN, CDR2 SYDVKM. This CDR3 has 15 amino acids. The CDR3, as DNA: TGTGCCAGCAGTCTCGGGGGAGGTTGGGACTATGGCTACACCTTC. Residues: CASSLGGGWDYGYTF.

The chain is built from TRBV5-4 and TRBJ2-5; D unclear. V was shortened by 0 bases and J by 1 base, with 10 bases between the two germline ends. CDR3 length: 15 residues. Germline-derived CDR1 and CDR2 are SGHNT and YYREEE (reference sequence). CDR3 sequence reads: CASSLAATPQETQYF. DNA for the CDR3: TGTGCCAGCAGCTTGGCCGCGACTCCCCAAGAGACCCAGTACTTC.

CDR3: CASSRDSTNEKLFF. CDR3 DNA: TGTGCCAGCAGCCGGGACAGCACTAATGAAAAACTGTTTTTT. V usage is TRBV7-2 and J usage is TRBJ1-4, with 7 bases matching TRBD1. V dropped 5 bases and J dropped 2; count of bases not matched to a gene: 2. From germline, CDR1 is SGHTA and CDR2 FQGNSA. The CDR3 contains 14 residues.

J is TRBJ1-2 and V is TRBV28, with 10 positions matching TRBD1. The V and J ends lost 6 bases and 6 bases, in that order; junction bases with no gene match: 16. Germline CDR1 reads MDHEN; CDR2 reads SYDVKM. The CDR3 runs to 17 residues. CDR3 bases: TGTGCCAGCAGCTACGGGACAGGGGTTCACGGCGGTCATGGCTACACCTTC. Translated: CASSYGTGVHGGHGYTF.

The chain is built from TRBV5-4 and TRBJ2-5, with a weak D call TRBD2 (5 bases). This CDR3 region has 14 residues. The V gene's germline CDR1 is SGHNT and CDR2 YYREEE (reference sequence). Deletions cut 3 bases from V and 5 bases from J, with 14 bases between. This CDR3 reads CASSSEVTRETQYF. The CDR3 coding sequence is TGTGCCAGCAGCTCGGAGGTGACCAGGGAGACCCAGTACTTC. Full variable domain (remainder filled in from reference TRBV5-4 and TRBJ2-5): ETGVTQSPTHLIKTRGQQVTLRCSSQSGHNTVSWYQQALGQGPQFIFQYYREEENGRGNFPPRFSGLQFPNYSSELNVNALELDDSALYLCASSSEVTRETQYFGPGTRLLVL.

The CDR3 region has the DNA TGTGCCAGCAGCCAGCAGGGCGGTGGCTATGGCTACACCTTC. Protein sequence: CASSQQGGGYGYTF. The rearrangement joins TRBV5-6 to TRBJ1-2; perhaps TRBD1 as D (5 bases). Germline values: CDR1 SGHDT, CDR2 YYEEEE. The CDR3 covers 14 residues. Trimming stripped 4 bases from V and 4 bases from J, with 14 bases between.

This clone appeared a few times. The CDR3 sequence is CAWSVVGTGLTSGGARAGELFF. Here the CDR3 DNA reads TGTGCCTGGAGTGTAGTCGGGACAGGGCTAACTAGCGGGGGGGCCAGGGCCGGGGAGCTGTTTTTT. V gene TRBV30 combines with J gene TRBJ2-2; the match to TRBD2 covers 13 bases. The CDR3 runs to 22 residues. With V trimmed by 0 bases and J by 6 bases, 22 bases remained unmatched. Germline-derived CDR1 and CDR2 are GTSNPN and SVGIG (reference sequence).

This clone was seen more than once but under ten times. The chain links TRBV6-2 or TRBV6-3 to TRBJ2-1; possibly TRBD2 for D (6 bases). The ends were cut back, 3 bases at V and 7 bases at J, with 10 bases in the middle. CDR3 length: 13 residues. Germline lookup yields CDR1 MNHEY and CDR2 SVGEGT. CDR3 sequence (DNA): TGTGCCAGCAGTTATCGGGGAGGTAATGAGCAGTTCTTC. Translation: CASSYRGGNEQFF.

This chain links TRBV7-2 with TRBJ1-4; D not resolved. Trimming took 4 bases from V and 0 from J, leaving 9 bases between them. The CDR3 is made up of 15 amino acids. The V gene's germline CDR1 is SGHTA and CDR2 FQGNSA. This CDR3 is CASSSSWATNEKLFF. CDR3 coding DNA: TGTGCCAGCAGCTCTAGTTGGGCAACTAATGAAAAACTGTTTTTT.

This clone was detected once. The rearrangement joins TRBV6-5 to TRBJ1-2; D not resolved. The CDR3 loop spans 14 amino acids. Trimming pared 8 bases from V and 1 base from J, leaving 14 bases between. In germline, CDR1 is MNHEY, CDR2 SVGAGI. CDR3 sequence: CASSPEPSNYGYTF. The DNA for the CDR3 is TGTGCCAGCTCCCCTGAACCTAGTAACTATGGCTACACCTTC.

This clone was picked up a small number of times. The rearrangement uses TRBV9 and TRBJ1-6, with D uncertain. The CDR3 runs 17 residues. Germline V gene sequence: CDR1 SGDLS, CDR2 YYNGEE. Deletions cut 4 bases from V and 6 bases from J, with 20 bases between. This chain's CDR3 is CASSPTLGRVRNSPLHF. The CDR3 DNA reads as TGTGCCAGCAGCCCGACTCTAGGGCGGGTTCGTAATTCACCCCTCCACTTT.